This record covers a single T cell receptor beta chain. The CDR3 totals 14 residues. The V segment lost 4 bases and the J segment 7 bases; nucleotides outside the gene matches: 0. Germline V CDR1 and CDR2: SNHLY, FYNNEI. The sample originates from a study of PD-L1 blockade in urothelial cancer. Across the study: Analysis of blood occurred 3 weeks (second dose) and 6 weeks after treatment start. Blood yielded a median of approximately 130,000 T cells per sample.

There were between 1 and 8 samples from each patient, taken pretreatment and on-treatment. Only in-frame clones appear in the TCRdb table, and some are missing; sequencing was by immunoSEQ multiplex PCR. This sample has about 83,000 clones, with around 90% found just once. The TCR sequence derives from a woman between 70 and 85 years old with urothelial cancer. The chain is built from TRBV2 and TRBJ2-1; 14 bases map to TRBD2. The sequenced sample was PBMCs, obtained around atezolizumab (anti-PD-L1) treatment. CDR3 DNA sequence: TGTGCCAGCAGTGGACTAGCGGGAGGGAATGAGCAGTTCTTC. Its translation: CASSGLAGGNEQFF.